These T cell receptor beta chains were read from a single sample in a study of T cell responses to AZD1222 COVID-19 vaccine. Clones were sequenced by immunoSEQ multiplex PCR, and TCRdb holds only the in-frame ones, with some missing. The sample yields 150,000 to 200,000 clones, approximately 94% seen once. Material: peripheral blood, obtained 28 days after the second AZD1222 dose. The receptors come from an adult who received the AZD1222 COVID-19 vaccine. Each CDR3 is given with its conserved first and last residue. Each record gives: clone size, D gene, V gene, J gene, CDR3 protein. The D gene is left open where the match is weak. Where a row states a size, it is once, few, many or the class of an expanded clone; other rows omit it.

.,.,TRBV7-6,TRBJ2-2,CASSLRQARNTGELFF
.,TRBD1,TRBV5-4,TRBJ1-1,CASSLDRGRMNTEAFF
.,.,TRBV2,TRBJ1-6,CAASRSYNSPLHF
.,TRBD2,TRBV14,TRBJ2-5,CASSRASGAKVETQYF
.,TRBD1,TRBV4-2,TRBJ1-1,CASSQATGGDEAFF
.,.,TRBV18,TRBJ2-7,CTSSPRIEQYF
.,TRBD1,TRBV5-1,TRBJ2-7,CASSPGWGQGSEQYF
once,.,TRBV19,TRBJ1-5,CASSTRTSDQPQHF
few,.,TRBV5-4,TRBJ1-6,CASSLDGGLRSPLHF
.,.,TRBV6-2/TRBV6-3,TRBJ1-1,CASSFGTEAFF
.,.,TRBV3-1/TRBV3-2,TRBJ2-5,CASTSSFPQETQYF
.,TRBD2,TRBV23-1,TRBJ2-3,CASSQKAGDTDTQYF
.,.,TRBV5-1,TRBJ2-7,CASSWAPGDSNEQYF
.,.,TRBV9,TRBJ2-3,CASSGGPGDNTQYF
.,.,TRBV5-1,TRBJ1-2,CASSPVGGRSGSYTF
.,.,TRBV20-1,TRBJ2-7,CSASGAGTYEQYF
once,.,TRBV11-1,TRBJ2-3,CASSLDKYTDTQYF
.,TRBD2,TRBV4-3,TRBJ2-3,CASSRSTSGSTDTQYF
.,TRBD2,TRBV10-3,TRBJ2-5,CAILSGRAGETQYF
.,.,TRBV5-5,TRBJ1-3,CASSWRSSGNTIYF
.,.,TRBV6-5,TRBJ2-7,CASRLLYEQYF
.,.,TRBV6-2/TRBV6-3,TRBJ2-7,CASRPTMGGGSGNEQYF
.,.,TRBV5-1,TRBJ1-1,CASSLTPLLRGSENTEAFF
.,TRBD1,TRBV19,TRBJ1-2,CASETGVSNYGYTF
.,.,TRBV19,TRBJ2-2,CASTQTRITTNTGELFF
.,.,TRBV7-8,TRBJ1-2,CASSLYWAANYGYTF
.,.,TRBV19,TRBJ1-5,CASSIWGQGGNQPQHF
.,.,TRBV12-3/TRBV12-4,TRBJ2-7,CASSPSSYEQYF
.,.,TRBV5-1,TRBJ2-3,CASSLLATSTDTQYF
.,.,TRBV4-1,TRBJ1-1,CASSQDRGGYNTEAFF
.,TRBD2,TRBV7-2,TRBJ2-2,CASSWTSGAGGPGELFF
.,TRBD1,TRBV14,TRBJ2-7,CASSQDLPGTGGEQYF
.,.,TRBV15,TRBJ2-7,CATSRDLRGYEQYF
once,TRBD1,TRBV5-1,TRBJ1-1,CASRRDRGNTEAFF
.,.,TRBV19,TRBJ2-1,CASRSRRWYNEQFF
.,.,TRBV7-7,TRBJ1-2,CASSLDRAFEYGYTF
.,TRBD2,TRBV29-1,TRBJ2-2,CSDPGLAGAMNTGELFF
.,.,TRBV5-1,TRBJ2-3,CASSLGMDTDTQYF
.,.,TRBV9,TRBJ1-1,CASSALRGRDTEAFF
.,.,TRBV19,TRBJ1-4,CASSTGFEKLFF
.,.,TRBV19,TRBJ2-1,CASRNRQGHRSYNEQFF
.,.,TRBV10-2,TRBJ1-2,CASSAGTSSEGYTF
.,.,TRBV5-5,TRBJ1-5,CASSPVASQGQPQHF
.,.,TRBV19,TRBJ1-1,CASSLLGGTEAFF
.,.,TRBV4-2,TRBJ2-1,CASSQDRDFTYNEQFF
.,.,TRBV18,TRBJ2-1,CASSPPSRVLYNEQFF
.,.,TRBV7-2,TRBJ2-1,CASSNHPTNEQFF
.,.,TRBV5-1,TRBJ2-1,CASSPEGWTYNEQFF
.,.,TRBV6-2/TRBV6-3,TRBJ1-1,CASSKRTESEAFF
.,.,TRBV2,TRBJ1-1,CASLRLENTEAFF
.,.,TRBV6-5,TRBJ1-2,CASGANYGYTF
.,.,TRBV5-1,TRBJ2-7,CASSLGPAAYEQYF